The 18 T cell receptor beta chains in this list originate from one sample, sequenced in a study of tumour-infiltrating T cells in Burkitt lymphoma. Data came from immunoSEQ multiplex PCR; TCRdb stores just in-frame clones and leaves some out. The data show 11,000 to 15,000 clones, 30% seen once. Sequencing used tumor tissue. These receptor sequences come from a human donor with diffuse large B-cell lymphoma.

This clone has just a few counts. The chain employs TRBV19 and TRBJ1-5; 8 nucleotides agree with TRBD1. The ends lost 4 bases at V and 4 bases at J; junction bases unmatched: 6. The CDR3 has 15 residues. Germline V CDR1 and CDR2: LNHDA, SQIVND (reference sequence). CDR3 protein: CASSTGQGPNQPQHF. The CDR3, as DNA: TGTGCCAGTAGTACCGGACAGGGCCCTAATCAGCCCCAGCATTTT.

This clone showed up just a few times. The chain recombines TRBV5-1 with TRBJ1-1; D is ambiguous. V was clipped by 4 bases and J by 1 base, with 5 bases between them. The length of the CDR3 is 12 residues. Germline assignment: CDR1 SGHRS and CDR2 YFSETQ. The CDR3 DNA sequence: TGCGCCAGCAGCCCAGAGAACACTGAAGCTTTCTTT. Translating it yields CASSPENTEAFF.

The chain couples TRBV2 to TRBJ2-7; the D gene is possibly TRBD1 (5 bases). This CDR3 has 12 residues. The V end was cut by 5 bases, the J end by 4 bases, with 9 bases between. In germline, CDR1 is SNHLY, CDR2 FYNNEI. The CDR3 sequence: CASSPTGYEQYF. Here the CDR3 DNA reads TGTGCCAGCAGTCCCACAGGTTACGAGCAGTACTTC.

This chain uses TRBV9 with TRBJ2-1; 12 bases are shared with TRBD2. The junction had 8 bases not matched to a gene; V was cut back by 0 bases and J by 7 bases. The CDR3 length is 17 residues. CDR1 is SGDLS, CDR2 YYNGEE, per germline. The CDR3 loop reads CASSVGLAGGLGNEQFF. The CDR3 nucleotides read TGTGCCAGCAGCGTAGGGCTAGCGGGAGGGCTAGGAAATGAGCAGTTCTTC.

This clone is deemed medium-sized (0.01 to 0.1%). This rearrangement joins TRBV7-9 to TRBJ2-2; 13 nucleotides align to TRBD2. J gave up 9 bases and V 5 bases, and 12 bases lay outside the gene matches. The CDR3 extends over 17 amino acids. Germline V gives CDR1 SEHNR, CDR2 FQNEAQ (reference sequence). CDR3 in amino acids: CASSRGLAGDGGRELFF. In DNA, the CDR3 is TGTGCCAGCAGCCGCGGACTAGCGGGAGATGGCGGGCGGGAGCTGTTTTTT. Filled out from reference TRBV7-9 and TRBJ2-2, the complete variable domain reads DTGVSQNPRHKITKRGQNVTFRCDPISEHNRLYWYRQTLGQGPEFLTYFQNEAQLEKSRLLSDRFSAERPKGSFSTLEIQRTEQGDSAMYLCASSRGLAGDGGRELFFGEGSRLTVL.

The chain couples TRBV6-5 to TRBJ2-1; TRBD1 might be the D (6 bases). CDR3 length: 14 residues. The germline gives CDR1 MNHEY, CDR2 SVGAGI. V was shortened by 2 bases and J by 5 bases, with 10 bases between the two germline ends. As DNA, the CDR3 is TGTGCCAGCAGTTACCTGGACAGCCACAATGAGCAGTTCTTC. It translates to CASSYLDSHNEQFF.

This clone was counted between two and nine times. V usage is TRBV11-3 and J usage is TRBJ2-2; no clear D gene. V was shortened by 5 bases and J by 7 bases, with 2 bases between the two germline ends. The CDR3 extends over 10 amino acids. Germline-derived CDR1 and CDR2 are SGHNT and YENEEA. CDR3 sequence: CASSHGELFF. The DNA for the CDR3 is TGTGCCAGCAGCCACGGGGAGCTGTTTTTT. The full variable domain, with the rest looked up from reference TRBV11-3 and TRBJ2-2, is EAGVVQSPRYKIIEKKQPVAFWCNPISGHNTLYWYLQNLGQGPELLIRYENEEAVDDSQLPKDRFSAERLKGVDSTLKIQPAELGDSAVYLCASSHGELFFGEGSRLTVL.

Note on this clone: A read error may produce the germline difference seen at one junction end. The J gene is TRBJ2-3, the V gene TRBV7-2; no clear D. The CDR3 runs 11 residues. CDR1 is SGHTA and CDR2 is FQGNSA in the germline V gene. The CDR3 protein is CASSSMMDVIF. DNA of the CDR3: TGTGCCAGCAGCTCGATGATGGACGTGATTTTT. The variable domain in full, completed from reference TRBV7-2 and TRBJ2-3, reads GAGVSQSPSNKVTEKGKDVELRCDPISGHTALYWYRQSLGQGLEFLIYFQGNSAPDKSGLPSDRFSAERTGGSVSTLTIQRTQQEDSAVYLCASSSMMDVIFGPGTRLTVL.

This clone was found a few times. The rearrangement joins TRBV7-9 to TRBJ1-1, with D unclear. Germline CDR1 reads SEHNR; CDR2 reads FQNEAQ (reference sequence). CDR3 length equals 13 residues. V was trimmed by 5 bases and J by 4 bases, leaving 11 bases between them. The CDR3 reads CASSPLWGTEAFF. As DNA, the CDR3 is TGTGCCAGCAGCCCCCTCTGGGGCACTGAAGCTTTCTTT.

By sample fraction, this clone is medium-sized (0.01 to 0.1%). The chain combines TRBV6-1 with TRBJ2-1; the match to TRBD2 covers 7 bases. The CDR3 is 16 amino acids. Germline values: CDR1 MNHNS, CDR2 SASEGT. With V trimmed by 3 bases and J by 6 bases, 11 bases remained unmatched. The CDR3 DNA reads as TGTGCCAGCAGTGAGTCTGGGGGGGACTACGGCAATGAGCAGTTCTTC. This gives the protein CASSESGGDYGNEQFF.

Only a few counts were recorded for this clone. The chain joins TRBV2 to TRBJ1-1, with D uncertain. The V end lost 2 bases, the J end lost 1 base, and 8 bases lay between the germline ends. Per the germline V gene, CDR1 is SNHLY and CDR2 is FYNNEI. This CDR3 is built from 14 residues. The CDR3 here is CASSERWGNTEAFF. For the CDR3, the DNA is TGTGCCAGCAGTGAAAGGTGGGGGAACACTGAAGCTTTCTTT.

This clone turned up a few times. The CDR3 nucleotides read TGTGCCAGCAGCATGGTCGGGGAAAACATTCAGTACTTC. Translating it yields CASSMVGENIQYF. This sequence joins TRBV5-4 and TRBJ2-4, with D possibly TRBD2 on 5 matching bases. V shed 4 bases and J shed 5 bases, with 10 bases lying between them. Germline V gene data show CDR1 as SGHNT and CDR2 as YYREEE (reference sequence). CDR3 length: 13 residues.

Remarks on this clone: One end of the junction is discordant with germline, which a read error may explain. The chain employs TRBV4-1 and TRBJ2-1, with D perhaps matching TRBD1 (7 bases). Germline V gene lookup returns CDR1 MGHRA and CDR2 YSYEKL. This CDR3 region has 17 residues. DNA of the CDR3: TGCGTCAGCAGCCAGGGTCTAGCCTCAGGGGGGTACAATGAGCAGTTCTTC. This encodes CVSSQGLASGGYNEQFF.

This clone was observed once. The chain combines TRBV7-6 with TRBJ2-7; 8 positions agree with TRBD2. V was pared by 3 bases and J by 3 bases, with 10 bases of the junction left unmatched. The CDR3 covers 16 residues. Germline CDR1 is SGHVS and CDR2 is FNYEAQ. CDR3 residues: CASSFSGSGGGYEQYF. The CDR3 DNA reads TGTGCCAGCAGCTTTTCCGGGTCGGGAGGGGGCTACGAGCAGTACTTC.

The rearrangement uses TRBV28 and TRBJ1-2; TRBD1 is a possible D gene (5 bases). V was cut by 5 bases and J by 0 bases, with 7 bases left in between. The CDR3 runs to 13 residues. Germline lookup yields CDR1 MDHEN and CDR2 SYDVKM. This CDR3 reads CASSPTANYGYTF. CDR3 DNA: TGTGCCAGCAGTCCGACAGCTAACTATGGCTACACCTTC.

The table lists this clone with a few counts. The V call is TRBV4-1, the J call TRBJ2-1, with D hard to call. V lost 4 bases to trimming and J lost 0 bases, with 16 bases between them. This CDR3 has 17 residues. Germline V gives CDR1 MGHRA, CDR2 YSYEKL. DNA of the CDR3: TGCGCCAGCAGCCCCCCCGGAAGGGCACACTCCTACAATGAGCAGTTCTTC. This gives the protein CASSPPGRAHSYNEQFF.

This clone occurred a few times. The V call is TRBV10-3, the J call TRBJ1-4; D is perhaps TRBD1 (5 bases). V was clipped by 5 bases and J by 5 bases, with 9 bases between them. This CDR3 spans 13 amino acids. Germline loops: CDR1 ENHRY, CDR2 SYGVKD. CDR3 protein: CAISTGPNEKLFF. CDR3 in DNA: TGTGCCATCAGTACAGGCCCGAATGAAAAACTGTTTTTT.

This sequence joins TRBV19 and TRBJ2-1; D gene unclear. This CDR3 comprises 11 residues. The germline CDR1 and CDR2 sequences are LNHDA and SQIVND (reference sequence). V shed 8 bases and J shed 6 bases, with 8 bases lying between them. The CDR3 region has the DNA TGTGCCAGTCGGTGGGGCAATGAGCAGTTCTTC. It codes for CASRWGNEQFF.